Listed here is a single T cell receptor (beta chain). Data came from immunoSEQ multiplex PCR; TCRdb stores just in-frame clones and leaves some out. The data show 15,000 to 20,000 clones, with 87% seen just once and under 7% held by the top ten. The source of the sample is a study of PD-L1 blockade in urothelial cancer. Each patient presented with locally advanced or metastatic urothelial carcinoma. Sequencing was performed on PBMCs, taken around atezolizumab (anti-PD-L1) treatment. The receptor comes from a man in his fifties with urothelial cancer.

In nucleotides, the CDR3 is TGTGCCATCAGTGAGACGGGACTAGCGGGGGGGCAAAATGAGCAGTTCTTC. Protein: CAISETGLAGGQNEQFF. The chain links TRBV10-3 to TRBJ2-1; 16 bases agree with TRBD2. CDR1 ENHRY and CDR2 SYGVKD come from the germline V gene. With V trimmed by 2 bases and J by 7 bases, 5 bases remained unmatched. The CDR3 runs to 17 residues.